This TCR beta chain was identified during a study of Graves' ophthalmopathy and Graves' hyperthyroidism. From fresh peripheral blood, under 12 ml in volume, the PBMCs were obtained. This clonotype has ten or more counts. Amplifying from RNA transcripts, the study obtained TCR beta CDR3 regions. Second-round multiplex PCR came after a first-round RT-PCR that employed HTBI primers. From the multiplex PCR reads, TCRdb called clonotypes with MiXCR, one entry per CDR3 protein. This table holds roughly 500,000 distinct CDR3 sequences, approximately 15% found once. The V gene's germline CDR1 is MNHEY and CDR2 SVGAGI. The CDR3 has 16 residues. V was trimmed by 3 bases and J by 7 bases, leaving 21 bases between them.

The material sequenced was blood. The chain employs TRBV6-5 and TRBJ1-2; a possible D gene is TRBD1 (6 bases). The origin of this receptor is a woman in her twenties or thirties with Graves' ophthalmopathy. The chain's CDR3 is CASSYYRVGGGSGYTF. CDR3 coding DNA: TGTGCCAGCAGTTATTACCGGGTCGGAGGGGGTAGTGGCTACACCTTC.